This TCR beta chain was identified in a study of T cells after yellow fever vaccination. Germline loops: CDR1 SGHNT, CDR2 YYREEE (reference sequence). V was pared by 0 bases and J by 1 base, with 8 bases between. CDR3 length: 15 amino acids. Template-switching 5'RACE yielded the TCR cDNA; a universal primer site and UMIs were added in the process. TCRdb called the 5' RACE reads again in MiXCR, with one record for every CDR3 protein. Of under 550,000 distinct CDR3 sequences detected, 21% appear once; the ten largest clones hold roughly a sixth. Specimen: PBMCs, collected around 3 weeks after the first yellow fever vaccination. This rearrangement joins TRBV5-4 to TRBJ1-5, with D possibly TRBD1 on 5 matching bases. This receptor was identified in a young man who received the YFV17D yellow fever vaccine. CDR3 amino acids: CASSLGGQSNQPQHF. In DNA form, the CDR3 reads TGTGCCAGCAGCTTGGGGGGCCAAAGCAATCAGCCCCAGCATTTT.